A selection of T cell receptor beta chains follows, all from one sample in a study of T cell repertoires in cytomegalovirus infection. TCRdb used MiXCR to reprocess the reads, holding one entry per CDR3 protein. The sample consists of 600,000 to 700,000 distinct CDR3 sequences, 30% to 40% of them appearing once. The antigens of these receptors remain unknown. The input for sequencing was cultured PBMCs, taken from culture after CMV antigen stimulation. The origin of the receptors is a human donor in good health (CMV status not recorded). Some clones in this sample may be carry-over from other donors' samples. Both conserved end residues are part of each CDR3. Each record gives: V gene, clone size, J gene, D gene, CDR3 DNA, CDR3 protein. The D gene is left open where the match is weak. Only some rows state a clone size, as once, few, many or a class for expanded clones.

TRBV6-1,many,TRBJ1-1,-,TGTGCCAGCAGTTCGGGTCGTAACACTGAAGCTTTCTTT,CASSSGRNTEAFF
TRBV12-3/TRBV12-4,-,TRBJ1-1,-,TGTGCCAGCAGTTTGTTCTTGGGAGGGAACACTGAAGCTTTCTTT,CASSLFLGGNTEAFF
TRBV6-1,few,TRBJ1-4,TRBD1,TGTGCCGGAAGACAGGGGGCGAGTGAAAAACTGTTTTTT,CAGRQGASEKLFF
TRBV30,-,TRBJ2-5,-,TGTGCCTGGAGCGGGCCCCAAGAGACCCAGTACTTC,CAWSGPQETQYF
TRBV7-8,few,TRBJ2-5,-,TGTGCCAGCAGCTTAGGGTCTGGGGGCCGGGAGACCCAGTACTTC,CASSLGSGGRETQYF
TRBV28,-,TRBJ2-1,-,TGTGCCAGCAGTTCCCCATGGCAGGCAGCCCTCGGGCAGTTCTTC,CASSSPWQAALGQFF
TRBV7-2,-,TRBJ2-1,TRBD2,TGTGCCAGCAGCTTACCGGGAGGGACCTACAATGAGCAGTTCTTC,CASSLPGGTYNEQFF
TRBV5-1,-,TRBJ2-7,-,TGCGCCAGCAGCTTGCGTCCCCGGACAGCCGACACCGCCTACGAGCAGTACTTC,CASSLRPRTADTAYEQYF
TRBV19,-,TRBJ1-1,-,TGTGCCAGTAGTATAGACCCGGAGGGTGAAGCTTTCTTT,CASSIDPEGEAFF
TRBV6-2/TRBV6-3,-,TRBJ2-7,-,TGTGCCAGCAGACATCGAGGACAGAGCTCCTACGAGCAGTACTTC,CASRHRGQSSYEQYF
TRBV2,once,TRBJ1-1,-,TGTGCCAGCAGTGAACCGACACCTCCTAAAGAAGCTTTCTTT,CASSEPTPPKEAFF
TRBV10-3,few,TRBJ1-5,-,TGTGCCATCAGTGAGTCGGGGGCGGATTTTTATAGCAATCAGCCCCAGCATTTT,CAISESGADFYSNQPQHF
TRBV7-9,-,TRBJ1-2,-,TGTGCCAGCAGCTTAAGGACAGATGGCTACACCTTC,CASSLRTDGYTF
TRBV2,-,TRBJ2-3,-,TGTGCCAGCAGTGCCAAGGACTTCGCAGATACGCAGTATTTT,CASSAKDFADTQYF
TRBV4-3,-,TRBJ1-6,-,TGCGCCAGCAGCCAGGACCGGGGATTTAATTCACCCCTCCACTTT,CASSQDRGFNSPLHF
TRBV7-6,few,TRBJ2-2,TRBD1,TGTGCCAGCAGCTGGACAGGTTTCAGCGGCGGGGAGCTGTTTTTT,CASSWTGFSGGELFF
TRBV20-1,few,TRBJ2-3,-,TGCAGTGCTAGAGGGGAGGGGGGAGATACGCAGTATTTT,CSARGEGGDTQYF
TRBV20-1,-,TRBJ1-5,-,TGCAGTGCCCTTGGTCCGGATCAGCCCCAGCATTTT,CSALGPDQPQHF
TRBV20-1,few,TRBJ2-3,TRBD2,TGCAGTGCTAGAGGGAGCGGGGGGGCCACAGATACGCAGTATTTT,CSARGSGGATDTQYF
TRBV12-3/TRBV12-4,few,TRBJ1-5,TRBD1,TGTGCCAGCAGAAGCCTGACAGGGCTTAAGGAGAGTCAGCCCCAGCATTTT,CASRSLTGLKESQPQHF
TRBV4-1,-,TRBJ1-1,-,TGCGCCAGCAGCAAGCCCGCGGGCGGCACTGAAGCTTTCTTT,CASSKPAGGTEAFF
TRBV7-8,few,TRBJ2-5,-,TGTGCCAGCAGCTTAGCGTGGGGTATCCAAGAGACCCAGTACTTC,CASSLAWGIQETQYF
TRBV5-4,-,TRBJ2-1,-,TGTGCCAGCAGCTGGGGCAGGTCGGCGGAGGATGAGCAGTTCTTC,CASSWGRSAEDEQFF
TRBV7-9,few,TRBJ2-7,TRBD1,TGTGCCAGCAGTGTCGGGGACAGGGGATACGAGCAGTACTTC,CASSVGDRGYEQYF
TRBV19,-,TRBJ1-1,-,TGTGCCAGCGCGTCCCGGGACGGGAACGCTGAAGCTTTCTTT,CASASRDGNAEAFF
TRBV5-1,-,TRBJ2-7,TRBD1,TGCGCCAGCAGCCAGGGACAGGGGGATGCGTACGAGCAGTACTTC,CASSQGQGDAYEQYF
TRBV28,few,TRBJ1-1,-,TGTGCCAGCAGTGGACCGCCGATGCTGGGGGCGGGCACTGAAGCTTTCTTT,CASSGPPMLGAGTEAFF
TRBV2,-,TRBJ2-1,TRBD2,TGTGCCAGCAGCCCACTAGCGGGAGGAATAAATGAGCAGTTCTTC,CASSPLAGGINEQFF
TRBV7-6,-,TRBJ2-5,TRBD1,TGTGCCAGCAGCTGGACAGGGGAAGGGGATGCCCAGTACTTC,CASSWTGEGDAQYF
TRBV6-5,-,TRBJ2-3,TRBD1,TGTGCCAGCAGTCGACAGGGGCGGTCAGATACGCAGTATTTT,CASSRQGRSDTQYF
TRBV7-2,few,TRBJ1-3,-,TGTGCCAGCAGCTCCGAGGCCGGAAACACCATATATTTT,CASSSEAGNTIYF
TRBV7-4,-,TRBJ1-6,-,TGTGCCAGCAGCCTCCAGGGGCCTAATTCACCCCTCCACTTT,CASSLQGPNSPLHF
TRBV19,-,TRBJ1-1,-,TGTGCCAGTAGTACAGGCGAACGGTTGACTGAAGCTTTCTTT,CASSTGERLTEAFF
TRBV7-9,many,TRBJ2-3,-,TGTGCCAGCAGCTTAGGAGACGCAGATACGCAGTATTTT,CASSLGDADTQYF
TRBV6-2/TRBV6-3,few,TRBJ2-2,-,TGTGCCAGCGAGGCGGAGGGGTTCGGCACCGGGGAGCTGTTTTTT,CASEAEGFGTGELFF
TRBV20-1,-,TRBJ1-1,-,TGCAGTGCTAGGAGGGGGACACCGAACACTGAAGCTTTCTTT,CSARRGTPNTEAFF
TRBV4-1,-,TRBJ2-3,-,TGCGCCAGCAGCCAAGTATCGGCTAGCGAGGGTACGCAGTATTTT,CASSQVSASEGTQYF
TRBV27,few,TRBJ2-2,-,TGTGCCAGCAGTTTAAAGCTCGGGGAGCTGTTTTTT,CASSLKLGELFF
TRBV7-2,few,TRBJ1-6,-,TGTGCCAGCAGCTTAGCGCCCAATTCACCCCTCCACTTT,CASSLAPNSPLHF
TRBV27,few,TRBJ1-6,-,TGTGCCAGCAGTTTAATCCGGGGACACTCCTATAATTCACCCCTCCACTTT,CASSLIRGHSYNSPLHF
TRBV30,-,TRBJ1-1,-,TGTGCCTGGGTCGTGGGGACCTCGTTTACTCTAAACACTGAAGCTTTCTTT,CAWVVGTSFTLNTEAFF
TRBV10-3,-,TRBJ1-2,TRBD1,TGTGCCATCCAGACAGGGGGCTTTTTCGGCTACACCTTC,CAIQTGGFFGYTF
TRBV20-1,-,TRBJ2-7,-,TGCAGTGCTATCTCCCAACGATCATTTAACTACGAGCAGTACTTC,CSAISQRSFNYEQYF
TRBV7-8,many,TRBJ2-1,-,TGTGCCAGCAGCTTAGGCGGGCCGGGACCCTACAATGAGCAGTTCTTC,CASSLGGPGPYNEQFF
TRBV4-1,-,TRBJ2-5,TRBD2,TGTGCCAGCAGCCAAGAACTCATCTGGGCGGGGGGTACCCAAGAGACCCAGTACTTC,CASSQELIWAGGTQETQYF
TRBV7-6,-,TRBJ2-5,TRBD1,TGTGCCAGCAGCAGCGGACAGGTCCTAGGAGAGACCCAGTACTTC,CASSSGQVLGETQYF
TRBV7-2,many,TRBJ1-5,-,TGTGCCAGCAGCTTTAGTAGCAATCAGCCCCAGCATTTT,CASSFSSNQPQHF
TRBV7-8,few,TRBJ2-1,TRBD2,TGTGCCAGCAGCGGATGGGGCCTAGCGGGCTGCAATGAGCAGTTCTTC,CASSGWGLAGCNEQFF
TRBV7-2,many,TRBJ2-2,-,TGTGCCAGCAGCTTAGTATATCTAGCAGGCACCGGGGAGCTGTTTTTT,CASSLVYLAGTGELFF
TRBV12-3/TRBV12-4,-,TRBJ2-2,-,TGTGCCAGCAGTTTCTCTCATAACACCGGGGAGCTGTTTTTT,CASSFSHNTGELFF
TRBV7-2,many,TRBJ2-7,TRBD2,TGTGCCAGCAGCTTAAATAGCGGGACCCCTTACGAGCAGTACTTC,CASSLNSGTPYEQYF
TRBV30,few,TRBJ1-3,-,TGTGCCTGGAGAAATGGGGGGTCTGGAAACACCATATATTTT,CAWRNGGSGNTIYF
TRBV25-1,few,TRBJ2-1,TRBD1,TGTGCCAGCAGAGAGAAGGGACAGGGGCCTTACAATGAGCAGTTCTTC,CASREKGQGPYNEQFF
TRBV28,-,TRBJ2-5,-,TGTGCCAGCAGTTCCCCGTTGCTAGCGGAGACCCAGTACTTC,CASSSPLLAETQYF